This T cell receptor (beta chain) was sequenced for a study of blood T cell repertoires in COVID-19. Study-wide background: Donors in the United States, Italy and Spain gave samples during acute or convalescent COVID-19. Sample material is recorded as cDNA or gDNA derived from T cells, B-cell-depleted T cells, or PBMCs.

Trimming cost V 2 bases and J 4 bases, with 6 bases left between them. The CDR3 runs 13 residues. From germline, CDR1 is MNHNS and CDR2 SASEGT. Sequencing used immunoSEQ multiplex PCR; TCRdb keeps in-frame clones, though not all of them. The data contain 56,000 or so clones, roughly 88% of them seen just once; the ten biggest clones take up 15% to 20%. V is TRBV6-1 and J is TRBJ2-1; D is unclear. The specimen was peripheral blood. The origin of this receptor is a woman over 75 with active COVID-19. CDR3 sequence reads: CASSERRYNEQFF. CDR3 sequence (DNA): TGTGCCAGCAGTGAAAGGCGGTACAATGAGCAGTTCTTC.